This is a list of T cell receptor beta chains from one sample in a study of CD8 T cells in Susac syndrome. Each CDR3 protein is one row after TCRdb ran MiXCR on the immunoSEQ multiplex PCR reads. The sample has some 130,000 distinct CDR3 sequences; around 93% are singletons. The source material was CD8+ T cells from PBMCs. These TCRs come from a human donor with Susac syndrome. The CDR3 runs from the conserved cysteine through the conserved F or W. D genes are given only for firm matches. The size field is filled for only some rows; it gives once, few, many or a size class.

TRBV30	TRBD1	TRBJ2-1	.	TGTGCCTGGACCGGGACAGGGAGAAATGAGCAGTTCTTC	CAWTGTGRNEQFF
TRBV4-1	TRBD1	TRBJ1-5	.	TGCGCCAGCAGCCAAGATCGGACAGGGAATCAGCCCCAGCATTTT	CASSQDRTGNQPQHF
TRBV13	.	TRBJ2-3	.	TGTGCCAGCAGCTTAACCACAGATACGCAGTATTTT	CASSLTTDTQYF
TRBV6-5	.	TRBJ2-5	.	TGTGCCAGCAGTTCCGGGGTAGAGACCCAGTACTTC	CASSSGVETQYF
TRBV21-1	.	TRBJ2-7	.	TGTGCCAGCAGCAAAGTGTCAGGAGGCTACGAGCAGTACTTC	CASSKVSGGYEQYF
TRBV29-1	.	TRBJ1-2	.	TGCAGCGTTGTACAGGGAACTAACTATGGCTACACCTTC	CSVVQGTNYGYTF
TRBV4-1	.	TRBJ2-4	.	TGCGCCAGCAGCCAAGACAGAACCTCCAAAAACATTCAGTACTTC	CASSQDRTSKNIQYF
TRBV28	.	TRBJ2-7	.	TGTGCCAGCAGTTCCCTCCGCGGCGGGGAGCAGTACTTC	CASSSLRGGEQYF
TRBV20-1	.	TRBJ2-7	.	TGCAGTGCTACGGAGGGCCTCGAGCAGTACTTC	CSATEGLEQYF
TRBV12-3/TRBV12-4	.	TRBJ1-5	.	TGTGCCAGCAGTCTCCCGACGAGCAATCAGCCCCAGCATTTT	CASSLPTSNQPQHF
TRBV2	.	TRBJ1-5	.	TGTGCCAGCAGGAACCTGACAGCGGGTCAGCCCCAGCATTTT	CASRNLTAGQPQHF
TRBV27	TRBD1	TRBJ2-7	.	TGTGCCAGCAGTTTACCCGGGACAGGGAGCTCCTACGAGCAGTACTTC	CASSLPGTGSSYEQYF
TRBV20-1	TRBD2	TRBJ2-3	.	TGCAGTGCTCAAGGACTAGCGGTATACACAGATACGCAGTATTTT	CSAQGLAVYTDTQYF
TRBV9	.	TRBJ2-1	.	TGTGCCAGCAGCGTAGTCACAAACTCCTACAATGAGCAGTTCTTC	CASSVVTNSYNEQFF
TRBV6-6	TRBD2	TRBJ2-2	.	TGTGCCAGCGGGACTAGCGGGATAGTTACCGGGGAGCTGTTTTTT	CASGTSGIVTGELFF
TRBV12-3/TRBV12-4	TRBD1	TRBJ2-2	.	TGTGCCAGCGAGACAGGGAAAGGGGAGCTGTTTTTT	CASETGKGELFF
TRBV9	.	TRBJ2-1	.	TGTGCCAGCAGCGTAGAAATTGGGCGAGATGAGCAGTTCTTC	CASSVEIGRDEQFF
TRBV5-6	.	TRBJ2-2	.	TGTGCCAGTATACCTTCCACCGGGGAGCTGTTTTTT	CASIPSTGELFF
TRBV9	.	TRBJ2-7	.	TGTGCCAGCAGCGTAGATGACCTAGACTACGAGCAGTACTTC	CASSVDDLDYEQYF
TRBV27	.	TRBJ2-7	.	TGTGCCAGCAGTTTAAGGGACGGTTATTACGAGCAGTACTTC	CASSLRDGYYEQYF
TRBV14	TRBD2	TRBJ2-1	.	TGTGCCAGCAGCCAAACGACTAGCGGAGAATACAATGAGCAGTTCTTC	CASSQTTSGEYNEQFF
TRBV9	.	TRBJ1-1	.	TGTGCCAGCAGACCGGGGGAGGGGGGTCAAGCTTTCTTT	CASRPGEGGQAFF
TRBV29-1	TRBD2	TRBJ2-3	.	TGCAGCGTTGAACCAGCGGGAGGGCCTGTTGAGGATACGCAGTATTTT	CSVEPAGGPVEDTQYF
TRBV9	.	TRBJ2-2	few	TGTGCCAGCAGCGTAGCGGCTGGGGAGCTGTTTTTT	CASSVAAGELFF
TRBV6-2/TRBV6-3	TRBD1	TRBJ2-7	.	TGTGCCAGCAGCCCCACCTGGGACAGATCCTACGAGCAGTACTTC	CASSPTWDRSYEQYF
TRBV15	.	TRBJ1-1	.	TGTGCCACCAGACAGCCCATGAACACTGAAGCTTTCTTT	CATRQPMNTEAFF
TRBV4-1	.	TRBJ2-7	.	TGCGCCAGCAGCCAGGAGTACTCCTTTCGAGAGCAGTACTTC	CASSQEYSFREQYF
TRBV24-1	.	TRBJ2-5	.	TGTGCCACCAGTCGGGTGCAACAAGAGACCCAGTACTTC	CATSRVQQETQYF
TRBV20-1	TRBD2	TRBJ2-5	.	TGCAGTGCTAGAGTCCCCATAACTAGCGTCGAGACCCAGTACTTC	CSARVPITSVETQYF
TRBV6-5	.	TRBJ2-3	.	TGTGCCAGCAGCCGACATCGGGGGACAGATACGCAGTATTTT	CASSRHRGTDTQYF
TRBV2	TRBD1	TRBJ1-5	once	TGTGCCAGCAGACCCGGGACAGGGAATCAGCCCCAGCATTTT	CASRPGTGNQPQHF
TRBV19	.	TRBJ2-1	.	TGTGCCAGTACCGTCGGGGGCTCCTACAATGAGCAGTTCTTC	CASTVGGSYNEQFF
TRBV24-1	.	TRBJ2-1	.	TGTGCCACCATTTCGCCTCAGGGGAATGAGCAGTTCTTC	CATISPQGNEQFF
TRBV20-1	TRBD1	TRBJ1-2	.	TGCAGTGCTAGATCCCCAGGGACAGTGTTTTCTAACTATGGCTACACCTTC	CSARSPGTVFSNYGYTF
TRBV7-8	TRBD2	TRBJ2-1	.	TGTGCCAGCAGCTTTCTCCCCCCCGGATTAGCGGGTTACAATGAGCAGTTCTTC	CASSFLPPGLAGYNEQFF
TRBV3-1	.	TRBJ2-7	.	TGTGCCAGCAGCCGACACCCGAGGGGGGGCGAGCAGTACTTC	CASSRHPRGGEQYF